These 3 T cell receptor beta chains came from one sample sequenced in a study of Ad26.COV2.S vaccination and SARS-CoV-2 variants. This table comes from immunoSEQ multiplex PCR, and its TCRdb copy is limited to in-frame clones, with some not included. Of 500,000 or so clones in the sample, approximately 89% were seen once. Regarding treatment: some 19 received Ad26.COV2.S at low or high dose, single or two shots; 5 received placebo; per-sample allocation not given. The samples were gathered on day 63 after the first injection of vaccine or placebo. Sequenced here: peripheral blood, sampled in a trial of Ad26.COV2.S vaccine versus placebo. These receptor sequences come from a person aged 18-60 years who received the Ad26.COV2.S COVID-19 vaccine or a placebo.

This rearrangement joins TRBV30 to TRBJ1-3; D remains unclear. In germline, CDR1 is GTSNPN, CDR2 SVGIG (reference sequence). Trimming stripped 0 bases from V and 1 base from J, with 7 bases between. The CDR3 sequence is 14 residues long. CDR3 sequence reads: CAWSVAGSGNTIYF. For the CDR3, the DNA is TGTGCCTGGAGTGTGGCGGGATCTGGAAACACCATATATTTT.

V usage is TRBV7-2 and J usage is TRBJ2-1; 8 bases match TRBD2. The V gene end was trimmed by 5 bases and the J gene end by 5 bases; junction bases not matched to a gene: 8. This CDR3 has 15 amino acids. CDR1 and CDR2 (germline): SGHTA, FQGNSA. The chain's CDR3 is CASSTSSGRHNEQFF. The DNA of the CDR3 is TGTGCCAGCAGCACCTCTAGCGGGCGCCACAATGAGCAGTTCTTC.

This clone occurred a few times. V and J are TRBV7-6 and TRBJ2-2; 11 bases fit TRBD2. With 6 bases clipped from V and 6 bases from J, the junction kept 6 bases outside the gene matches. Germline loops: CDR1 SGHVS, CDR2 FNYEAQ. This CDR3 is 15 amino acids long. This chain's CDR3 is CASSILAGGAGELFF. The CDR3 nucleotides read TGTGCCAGCAGTATCCTAGCGGGGGGAGCCGGGGAGCTGTTTTTT. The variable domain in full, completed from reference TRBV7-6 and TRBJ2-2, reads GAGVSQSPRYKVTKRGQDVALRCDPISGHVSLYWYRQALGQGPEFLTYFNYEAQQDKSGLPNDRFSAERPEGSISTLTIQRTEQRDSAMYRCASSILAGGAGELFFGEGSRLTVL.